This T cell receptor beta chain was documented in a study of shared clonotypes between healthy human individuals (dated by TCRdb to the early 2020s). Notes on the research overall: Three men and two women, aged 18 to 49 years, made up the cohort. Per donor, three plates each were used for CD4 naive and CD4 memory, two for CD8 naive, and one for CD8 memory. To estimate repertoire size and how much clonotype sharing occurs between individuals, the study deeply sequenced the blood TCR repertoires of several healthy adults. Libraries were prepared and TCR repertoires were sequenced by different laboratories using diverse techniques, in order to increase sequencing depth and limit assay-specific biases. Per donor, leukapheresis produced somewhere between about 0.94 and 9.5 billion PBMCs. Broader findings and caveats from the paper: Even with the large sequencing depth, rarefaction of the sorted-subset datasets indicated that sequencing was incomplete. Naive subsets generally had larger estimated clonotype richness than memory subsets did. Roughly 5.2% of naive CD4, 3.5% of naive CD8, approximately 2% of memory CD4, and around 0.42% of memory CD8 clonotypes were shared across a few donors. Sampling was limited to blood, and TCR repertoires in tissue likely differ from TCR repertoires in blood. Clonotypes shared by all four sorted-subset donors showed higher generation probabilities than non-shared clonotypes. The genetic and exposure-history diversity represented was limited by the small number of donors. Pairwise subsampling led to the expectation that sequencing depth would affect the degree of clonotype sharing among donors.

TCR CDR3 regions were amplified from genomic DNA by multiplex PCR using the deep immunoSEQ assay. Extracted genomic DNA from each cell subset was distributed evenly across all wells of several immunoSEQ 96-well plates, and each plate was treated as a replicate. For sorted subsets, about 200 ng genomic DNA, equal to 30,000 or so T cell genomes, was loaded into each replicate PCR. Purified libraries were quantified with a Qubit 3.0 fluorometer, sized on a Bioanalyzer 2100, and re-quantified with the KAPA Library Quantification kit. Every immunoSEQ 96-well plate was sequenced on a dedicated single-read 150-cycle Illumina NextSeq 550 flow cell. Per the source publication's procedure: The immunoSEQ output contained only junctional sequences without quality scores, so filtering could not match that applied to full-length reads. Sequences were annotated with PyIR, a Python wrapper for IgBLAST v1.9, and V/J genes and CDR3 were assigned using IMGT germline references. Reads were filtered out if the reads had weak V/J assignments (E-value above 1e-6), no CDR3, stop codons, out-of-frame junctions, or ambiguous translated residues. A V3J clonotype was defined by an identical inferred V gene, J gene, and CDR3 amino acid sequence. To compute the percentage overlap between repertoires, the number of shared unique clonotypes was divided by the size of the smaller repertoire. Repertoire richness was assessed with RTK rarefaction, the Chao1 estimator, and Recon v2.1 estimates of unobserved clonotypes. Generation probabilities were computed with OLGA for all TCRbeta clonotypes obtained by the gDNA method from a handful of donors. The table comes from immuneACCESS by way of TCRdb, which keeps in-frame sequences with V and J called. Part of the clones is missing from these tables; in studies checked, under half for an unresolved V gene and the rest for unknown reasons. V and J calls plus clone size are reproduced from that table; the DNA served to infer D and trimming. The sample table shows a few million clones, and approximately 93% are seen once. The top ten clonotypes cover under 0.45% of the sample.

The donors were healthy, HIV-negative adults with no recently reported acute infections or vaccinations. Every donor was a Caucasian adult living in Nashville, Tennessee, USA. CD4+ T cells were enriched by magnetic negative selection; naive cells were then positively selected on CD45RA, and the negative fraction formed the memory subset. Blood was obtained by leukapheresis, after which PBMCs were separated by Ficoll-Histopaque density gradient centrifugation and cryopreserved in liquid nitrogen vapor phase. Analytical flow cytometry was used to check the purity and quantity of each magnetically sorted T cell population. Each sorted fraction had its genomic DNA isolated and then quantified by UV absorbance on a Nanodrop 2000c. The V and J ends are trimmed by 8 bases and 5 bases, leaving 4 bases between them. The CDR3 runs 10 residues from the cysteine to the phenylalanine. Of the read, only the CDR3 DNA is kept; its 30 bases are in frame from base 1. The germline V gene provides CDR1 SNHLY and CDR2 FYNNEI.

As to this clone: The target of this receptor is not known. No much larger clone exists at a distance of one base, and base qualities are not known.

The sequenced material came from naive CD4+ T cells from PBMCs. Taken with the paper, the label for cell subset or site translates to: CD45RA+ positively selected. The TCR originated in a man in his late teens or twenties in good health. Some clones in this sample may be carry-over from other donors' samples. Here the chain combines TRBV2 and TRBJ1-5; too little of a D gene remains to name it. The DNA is TGTGCCAGCGGGGATCAGCCCCAGCATTTT. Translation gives CASGDQPQHF. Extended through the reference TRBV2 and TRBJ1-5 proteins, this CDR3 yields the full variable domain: EPEVTQTPSHQVTQMGQEVILRCVPISNHLYFYWYRQILGQKVEFLVSFYNNEISEKSEIFDDQFSVERPDGSNFTLKIRSTKLEDSAMYFCASGDQPQHFGDGTRLSIL.